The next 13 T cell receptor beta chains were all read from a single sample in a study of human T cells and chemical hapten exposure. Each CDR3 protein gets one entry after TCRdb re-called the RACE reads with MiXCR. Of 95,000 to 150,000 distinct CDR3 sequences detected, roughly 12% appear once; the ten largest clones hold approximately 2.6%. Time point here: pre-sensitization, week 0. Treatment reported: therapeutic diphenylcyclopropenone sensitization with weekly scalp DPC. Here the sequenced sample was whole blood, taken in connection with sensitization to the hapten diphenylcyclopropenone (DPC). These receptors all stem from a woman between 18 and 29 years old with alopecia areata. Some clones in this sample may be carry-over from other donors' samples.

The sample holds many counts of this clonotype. The CDR3 spells CASSDSPNSRGLNTEAFF. As DNA, the CDR3 is TGTGCCAGCAGTGATTCTCCAAATTCCAGGGGACTGAACACTGAAGCTTTCTTT. The rearrangement links TRBV25-1 to TRBJ1-1; D perhaps matches TRBD1 (6 bases). V was pared by 3 bases and J by 0 bases, with 20 bases between. Germline V gene sequence: CDR1 MGHDK, CDR2 SYGVNS. This CDR3 contains 18 residues.

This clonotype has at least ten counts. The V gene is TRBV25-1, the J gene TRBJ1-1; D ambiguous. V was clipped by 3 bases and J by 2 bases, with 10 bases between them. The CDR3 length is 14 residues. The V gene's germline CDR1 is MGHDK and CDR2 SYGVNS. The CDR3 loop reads CASSEGFSNTEAFF. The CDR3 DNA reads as TGTGCCAGCAGTGAGGGATTTTCAAACACTGAAGCTTTCTTT.

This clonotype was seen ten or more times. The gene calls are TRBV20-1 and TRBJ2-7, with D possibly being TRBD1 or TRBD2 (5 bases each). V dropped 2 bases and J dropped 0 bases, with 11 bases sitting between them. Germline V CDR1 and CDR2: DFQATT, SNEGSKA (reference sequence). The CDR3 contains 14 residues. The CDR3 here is CSARWDASSYEQYF. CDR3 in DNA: TGCAGTGCTAGATGGGACGCTAGCTCCTACGAGCAGTACTTC.

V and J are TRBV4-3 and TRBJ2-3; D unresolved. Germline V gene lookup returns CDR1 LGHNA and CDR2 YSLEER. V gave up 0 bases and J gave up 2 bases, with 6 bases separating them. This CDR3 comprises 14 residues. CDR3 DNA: TGCGCCAGCAGCCAAGATGTCAACACAGATACGCAGTATTTT. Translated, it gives CASSQDVNTDTQYF.

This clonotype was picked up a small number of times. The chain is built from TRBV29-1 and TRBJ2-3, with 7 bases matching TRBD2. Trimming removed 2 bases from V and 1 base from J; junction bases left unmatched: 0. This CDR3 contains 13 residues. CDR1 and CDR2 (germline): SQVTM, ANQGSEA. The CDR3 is CSVERGGTDTQYF. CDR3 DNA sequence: TGCAGCGTTGAACGGGGGGGCACAGATACGCAGTATTTT.

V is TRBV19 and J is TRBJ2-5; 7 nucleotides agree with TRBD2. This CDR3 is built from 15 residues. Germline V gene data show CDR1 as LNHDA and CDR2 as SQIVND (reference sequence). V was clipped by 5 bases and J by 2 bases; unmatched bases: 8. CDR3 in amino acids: CASSLGGIGQETQYF. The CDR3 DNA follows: TGTGCCAGTAGTTTGGGGGGGATCGGACAAGAGACCCAGTACTTC.

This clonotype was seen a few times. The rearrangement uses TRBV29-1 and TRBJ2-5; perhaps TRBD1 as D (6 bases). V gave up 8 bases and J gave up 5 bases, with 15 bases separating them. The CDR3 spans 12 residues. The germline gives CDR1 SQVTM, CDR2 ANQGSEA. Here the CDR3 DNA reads TGCAGCTCCAGAGGGGGAATGGAGACCCAGTACTTC. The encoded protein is CSSRGGMETQYF.

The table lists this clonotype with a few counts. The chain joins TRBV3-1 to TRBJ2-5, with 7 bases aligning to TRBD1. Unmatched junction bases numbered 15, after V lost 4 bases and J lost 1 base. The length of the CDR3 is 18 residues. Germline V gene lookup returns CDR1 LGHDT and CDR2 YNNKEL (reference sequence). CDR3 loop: CASSPQGVQGILQETQYF. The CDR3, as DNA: TGTGCCAGCAGCCCGCAAGGGGTACAGGGGATCCTCCAAGAGACCCAGTACTTC.

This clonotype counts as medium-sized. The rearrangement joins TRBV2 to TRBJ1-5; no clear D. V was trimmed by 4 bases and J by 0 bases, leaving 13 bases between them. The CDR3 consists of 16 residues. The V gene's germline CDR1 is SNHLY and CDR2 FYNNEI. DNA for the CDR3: TGTGCCAGCAGTGCGAGGAGGGCTTATAGCAATCAGCCCCAGCATTTT. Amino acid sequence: CASSARRAYSNQPQHF.

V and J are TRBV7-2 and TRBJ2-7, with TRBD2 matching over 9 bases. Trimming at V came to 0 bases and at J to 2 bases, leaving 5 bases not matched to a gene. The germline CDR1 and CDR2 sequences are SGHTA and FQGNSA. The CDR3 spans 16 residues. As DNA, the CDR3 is TGTGCCAGCAGCTTAGCGGGACTAGCCCTTACCTACGAGCAGTACTTC. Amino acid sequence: CASSLAGLALTYEQYF.

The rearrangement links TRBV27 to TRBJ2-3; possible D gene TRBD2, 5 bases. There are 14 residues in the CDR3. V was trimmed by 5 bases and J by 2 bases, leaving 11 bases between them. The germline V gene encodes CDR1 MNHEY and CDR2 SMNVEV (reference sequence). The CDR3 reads CASSPRLHTDTQYF. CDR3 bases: TGTGCCAGCAGTCCCAGACTACACACAGATACGCAGTATTTT.

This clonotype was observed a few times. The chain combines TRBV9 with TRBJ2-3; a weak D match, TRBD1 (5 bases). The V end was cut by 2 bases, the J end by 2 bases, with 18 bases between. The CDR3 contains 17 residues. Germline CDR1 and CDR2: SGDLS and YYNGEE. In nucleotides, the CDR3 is TGTGCCAGCAGCGTCGAAGGTGGCCAGGGATTCACAGATACGCAGTATTTT. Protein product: CASSVEGGQGFTDTQYF.

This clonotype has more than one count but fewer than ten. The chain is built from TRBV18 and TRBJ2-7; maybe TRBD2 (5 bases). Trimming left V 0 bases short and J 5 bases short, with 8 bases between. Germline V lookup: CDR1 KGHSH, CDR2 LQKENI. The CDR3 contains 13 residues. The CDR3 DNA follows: TGTGCCAGCTCACCACCAGAGGGAAACGAGCAGTACTTC. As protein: CASSPPEGNEQYF.